Following are 16 T cell receptor beta chains from one sample sequenced in a study of blood T cell repertoires in COVID-19. The assay was immunoSEQ multiplex PCR, and TCRdb's table has in-frame clones only and misses some. The sample includes 200,000 or so clones, around 85% of them seen just once. The sample taken for sequencing was peripheral blood. These receptors were taken from a man aged 55 to 69 with COVID-19, enrolled during active disease.

In nucleotides, the CDR3 is TGCGCCAGCAGCACGGGACAGTCTAACTATGGCTACACCTTC. Its protein product is CASSTGQSNYGYTF. The chain joins TRBV5-1 to TRBJ1-2; 7 positions agree with TRBD1. CDR1 is SGHRS, CDR2 YFSETQ, per germline. The CDR3 is made up of 14 amino acids. The V and J ends lost 4 bases and 0 bases, in that order; junction bases with no gene match: 3.

This chain's CDR3 is CATSTDPGGNQPQHF. CDR3 nucleotide sequence: TGTGCCACCAGCACCGACCCGGGAGGGAATCAGCCCCAGCATTTT. The chain carries TRBV15 and TRBJ1-5; D is unclear. The ends were cut back, 4 bases at V and 4 bases at J, with 14 bases in the middle. There are 15 residues in the CDR3. Germline assignment: CDR1 LNHNV and CDR2 YYDKDF (reference sequence).

V usage is TRBV15 and J usage is TRBJ1-1; 7 bases match TRBD1. Germline CDR1 reads LNHNV; CDR2 reads YYDKDF (reference sequence). The length of the CDR3 is 15 residues. Trimming cost V 2 bases and J 0 bases; bases outside gene matches: 3. The CDR3 DNA sequence: TGTGCCACCAGCAGATCACAGGGGATGAACACTGAAGCTTTCTTT. Translated: CATSRSQGMNTEAFF. The variable domain in full, completed from reference TRBV15 and TRBJ1-1, reads DAMVIQNPRYQVTQFGKPVTLSCSQTLNHNVMYWYQQKSSQAPKLLFHYYDKDFNNEADTPDNFQSRRPNTSFCFLDIRSPGLGDTAMYLCATSRSQGMNTEAFFGQGTRLTVV.

This sequence joins TRBV6-5 and TRBJ2-2; 9 bases match TRBD2. Losses at the gene ends were 5 bases for V and 3 bases for J; bases not matched to a gene: 4. Germline CDR1 and CDR2: MNHEY and SVGAGI. The CDR3 runs 15 residues. Here the CDR3 reads CASSRGGRDTGELFF. The CDR3 coding sequence is TGTGCCAGCAGTCGAGGCGGGAGGGACACCGGGGAGCTGTTTTTT.

V is TRBV11-2 and J is TRBJ2-7; weak D call: TRBD1 (6 bases). The CDR3 is 16 amino acids. Germline V gene sequence: CDR1 SGHAT, CDR2 FQNNGV. The ends were cut back, 5 bases at V and 0 bases at J, with 17 bases in the middle. The chain's CDR3 is CASSLLPGHNSYEQYF. The CDR3 DNA follows: TGTGCCAGCAGCCTCCTTCCGGGACACAACTCCTACGAGCAGTACTTC.

The genes are TRBV2 and TRBJ1-2; no definite D call. With 2 bases removed from V and 4 bases from J, the gap between germline ends came to 14 bases. In germline, CDR1 is SNHLY, CDR2 FYNNEI. The CDR3 totals 15 residues. The CDR3 DNA reads TGTGCCAGCAGTGAACGGGGAGGGCGAATCTATGGCTACACCTTC. Translating it yields CASSERGGRIYGYTF.

V and J are TRBV27 and TRBJ2-3; D gene uncertain. Trimming stripped 3 bases from V and 1 base from J, with 5 bases between. There are 13 residues in the CDR3. The germline CDR1 and CDR2 sequences are MNHEY and SMNVEV (reference sequence). CDR3 protein: CASSFSRTDTQYF. CDR3 DNA: TGTGCCAGCAGTTTTAGCCGCACAGATACGCAGTATTTT.

This clone was observed a handful of times. V usage is TRBV5-6 and J usage is TRBJ2-6; perhaps TRBD1 as D (5 bases). CDR3 length equals 18 residues. Germline loops: CDR1 SGHDT, CDR2 YYEEEE. Deletions cut 4 bases from V and 4 bases from J, with 21 bases between. The CDR3 loop reads CASSLLGQQNLGANVLTF. The DNA of the CDR3 is TGTGCCAGCAGCCTTCTAGGACAACAAAATCTGGGGGCCAACGTCCTGACTTTC.

The count of this clone is one. J is TRBJ1-1 and V is TRBV3-1 (or the pseudogene TRBV3-2), with D hard to call. Trimming removed 0 bases at V and 0 bases at J, with 14 bases between. Looked up from germline, CDR1 is LGHDT and CDR2 is YNNKEL (reference sequence). This CDR3 region has 17 residues. CDR3 loop: CASSQDLVVGMNTEAFF. The CDR3 DNA reads TGTGCCAGCAGCCAAGACCTAGTTGTCGGGATGAACACTGAAGCTTTCTTT.

This chain connects TRBV29-1 to TRBJ2-6; no clear D. This CDR3 has 12 residues. CDR1 and CDR2 from the germline V gene are SQVTM and ANQGSEA. V was trimmed by 8 bases and J by 1 base, leaving 6 bases between them. Here the CDR3 DNA reads TGCAGCACATTATCTGGGGCCAACGTCCTGACTTTC. Amino acids: CSTLSGANVLTF.

The rearrangement uses TRBV4-2 and TRBJ2-7; D is perhaps TRBD2 (5 bases). The V and J ends lost 5 bases and 7 bases respectively, with 12 bases between them. The CDR3 sequence is 12 residues long. Germline lookup yields CDR1 LGHNA and CDR2 YNFKEQ. This CDR3 reads CASSEGLGEQYF. As DNA, the CDR3 is TGTGCCAGCAGCGAGGGTTTAGGGGAGCAGTACTTC.

V is TRBV20-1 and J is TRBJ2-4; 8 positions match TRBD1. CDR1 is DFQATT and CDR2 is SNEGSKA in the germline V gene (reference sequence). The CDR3 length is 11 residues. The CDR3 DNA sequence: TGCAGCGGACAGGGCGGCAACATTCAGTACTTC. Translating gives CSGQGGNIQYF.

The count of this clone is one. J is TRBJ1-1 and V is TRBV30, with a tentative D call TRBD1 (5 bases). Trimming removed 1 base from V and 1 base from J, with 7 bases in between. There are 13 residues in the CDR3. Germline V gene data show CDR1 as GTSNPN and CDR2 as SVGIG (reference sequence). This chain's CDR3 is CAWSGTRNTEAFF. DNA of the CDR3: TGTGCCTGGAGTGGGACAAGGAACACTGAAGCTTTCTTT. Full variable domain (rest looked up from reference TRBV30 and TRBJ1-1): SQTIHQWPATLVQPVGSPLSLECTVEGTSNPNLYWYRQAAGRGLQLLFYSVGIGQISSEVPQNLSASRPQDRQFILSSKKLLLSDSGFYLCAWSGTRNTEAFFGQGTRLTVV.

The chain links TRBV27 to TRBJ1-1, with 9 bases matching TRBD1. V lost 1 base and J lost 3; bases outside the gene matches: 27. The CDR3 consists of 23 residues. Germline V gene data show CDR1 as MNHEY and CDR2 as SMNVEV (reference sequence). In DNA form, the CDR3 reads TGTGCCAGCAGTTTATTACCAACACGGCGCCTTATCCGGGACAGGGAAAGAGACACTGAAGCTTTCTTT. Amino acids: CASSLLPTRRLIRDRERDTEAFF.

This sequence joins TRBV5-8 and TRBJ1-3, with D maybe TRBD1 (5 bases). There are 16 residues in the CDR3. Germline CDR1 SGHTS, CDR2 YDEGEE. V lost 3 bases and J 1 base, leaving 14 bases between the germline ends. The CDR3 nucleotides read TGTGCCAGCAGCTGGGGCCGGGGAGGTTCTGGAAACACCATATATTTT. Its translation: CASSWGRGGSGNTIYF.

The chain uses TRBV28 and TRBJ2-7; a possible D gene is TRBD2 (5 bases). V lost 2 bases, J lost 4 bases, and 6 bases lay in between. There are 12 residues in the CDR3. CDR1 is MDHEN, CDR2 SYDVKM, per germline. The CDR3 bases are TGTGCCAGCAGTTTAGAGGGTTACGAGCAGTACTTC. This codes for CASSLEGYEQYF.